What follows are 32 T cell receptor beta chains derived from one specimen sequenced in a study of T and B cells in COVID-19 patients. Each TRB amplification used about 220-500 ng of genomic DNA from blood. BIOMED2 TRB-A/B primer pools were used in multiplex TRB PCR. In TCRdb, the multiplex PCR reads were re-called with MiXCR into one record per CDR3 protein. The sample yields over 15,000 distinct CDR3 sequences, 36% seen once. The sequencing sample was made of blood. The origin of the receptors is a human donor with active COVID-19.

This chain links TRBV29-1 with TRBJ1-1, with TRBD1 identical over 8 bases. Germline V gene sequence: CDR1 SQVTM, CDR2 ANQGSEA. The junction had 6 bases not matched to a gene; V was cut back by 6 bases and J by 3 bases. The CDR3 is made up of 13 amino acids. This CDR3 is CSVGDRSYTEAFF. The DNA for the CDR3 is TGCAGCGTGGGGGACAGGAGCTACACTGAAGCTTTCTTT.

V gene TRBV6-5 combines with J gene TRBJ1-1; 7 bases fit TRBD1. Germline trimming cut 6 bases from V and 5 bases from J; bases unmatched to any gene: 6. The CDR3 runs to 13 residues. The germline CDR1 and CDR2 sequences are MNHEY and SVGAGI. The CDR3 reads CASSPGTVTEAFF. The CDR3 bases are TGTGCCAGCAGCCCCGGGACAGTAACTGAAGCTTTCTTT.

The chain's CDR3 is CASSIGRGPPQHF. CDR3 coding DNA: TGTGCCAGTAGTATTGGTAGAGGGCCTCCCCAGCATTTT. The V and J genes are TRBV19 and TRBJ1-5, with D hard to call. CDR1 is LNHDA and CDR2 is SQIVND in the germline V gene (reference sequence). The CDR3 has 13 residues. Trimming pared 3 bases from V and 10 bases from J, leaving 13 bases between.

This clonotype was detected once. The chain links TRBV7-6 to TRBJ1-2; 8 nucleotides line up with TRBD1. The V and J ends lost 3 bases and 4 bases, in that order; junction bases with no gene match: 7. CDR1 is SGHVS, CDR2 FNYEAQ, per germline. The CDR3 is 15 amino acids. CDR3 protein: CASSFKGQGSYGYTF. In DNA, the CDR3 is TGTGCCAGCAGCTTTAAAGGACAGGGATCCTATGGCTACACCTTC.

The DNA for the CDR3 is TGTGCCAGCAGGATATCCCTGGCCGGGACTAGGGAGACCCAGTACTTC. It is translated as CASRISLAGTRETQYF. The genes are TRBV2 and TRBJ2-5; 8 positions match TRBD2. Germline lookup yields CDR1 SNHLY and CDR2 FYNNEI. The CDR3 loop spans 16 amino acids. V was pared by 6 bases and J by 5 bases, with 14 bases of the junction left unmatched.

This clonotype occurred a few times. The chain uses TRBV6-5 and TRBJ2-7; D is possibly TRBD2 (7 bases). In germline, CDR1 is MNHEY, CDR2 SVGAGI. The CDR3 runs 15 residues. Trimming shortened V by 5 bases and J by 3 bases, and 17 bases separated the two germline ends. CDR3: CASSERGGVYYEQYV. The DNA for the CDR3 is TGTGCCAGCAGTGAAAGGGGGGGGGTCTACTACGAGCAGTACGTC.

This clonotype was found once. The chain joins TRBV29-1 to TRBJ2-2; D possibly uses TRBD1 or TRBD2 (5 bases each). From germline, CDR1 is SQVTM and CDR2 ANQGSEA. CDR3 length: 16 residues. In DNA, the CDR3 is TGCAGAGAGACCCAACCCCAGGGAGAGAACACCGGGGAGCTGTTTTTT. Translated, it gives CRETQPQGENTGELFF.

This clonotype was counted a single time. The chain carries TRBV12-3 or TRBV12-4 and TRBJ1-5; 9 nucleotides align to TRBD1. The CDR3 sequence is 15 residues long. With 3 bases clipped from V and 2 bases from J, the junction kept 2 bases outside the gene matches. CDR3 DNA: TGTGCCAGCAGTTTGCGGGACAGGGGCAATCAGCCCCAGCATTTT. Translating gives CASSLRDRGNQPQHF.

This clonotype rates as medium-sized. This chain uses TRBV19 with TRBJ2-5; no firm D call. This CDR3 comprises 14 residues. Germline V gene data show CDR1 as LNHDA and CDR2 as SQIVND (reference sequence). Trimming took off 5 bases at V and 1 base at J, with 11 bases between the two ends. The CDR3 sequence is CASSAPESQETQYF. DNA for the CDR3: TGTGCCAGTAGTGCCCCAGAGTCCCAAGAGACCCAGTACTTC.

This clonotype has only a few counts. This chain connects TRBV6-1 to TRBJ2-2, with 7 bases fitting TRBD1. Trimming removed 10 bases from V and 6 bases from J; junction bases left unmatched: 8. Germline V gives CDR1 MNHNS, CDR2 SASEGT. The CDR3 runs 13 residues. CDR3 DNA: TGTGCCACCGATACAGGGGAGTCCGGGGAGCTGTTTTTT. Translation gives CATDTGESGELFF.

The CDR3 is CASSGTGGVETQYF. The CDR3 DNA sequence: TGTGCCAGTAGTGGGACCGGGGGGGTTGAGACCCAGTACTTC. The chain is built from TRBV19 and TRBJ2-5; TRBD2 matches 8 bases. Per the germline V gene, CDR1 is LNHDA and CDR2 is SQIVND (reference sequence). The CDR3 is 14 residues long. The J segment lost 5 bases and the V segment lost 5 bases, leaving 7 bases of the junction unmatched.

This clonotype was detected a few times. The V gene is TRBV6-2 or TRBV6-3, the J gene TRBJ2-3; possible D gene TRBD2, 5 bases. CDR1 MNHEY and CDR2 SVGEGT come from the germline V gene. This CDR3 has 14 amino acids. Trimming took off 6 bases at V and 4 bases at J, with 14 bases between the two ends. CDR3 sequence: CASSFSPGADTQYF. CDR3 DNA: TGTGCCAGCAGCTTTTCTCCCGGGGCAGATACGCAGTATTTT.

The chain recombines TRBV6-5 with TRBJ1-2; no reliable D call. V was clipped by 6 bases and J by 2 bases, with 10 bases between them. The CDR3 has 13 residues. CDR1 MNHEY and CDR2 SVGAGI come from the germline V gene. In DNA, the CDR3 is TGTGCCAGCAGGGAAAGGTTGAACTATGGCTACACCTTC. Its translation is CASRERLNYGYTF.

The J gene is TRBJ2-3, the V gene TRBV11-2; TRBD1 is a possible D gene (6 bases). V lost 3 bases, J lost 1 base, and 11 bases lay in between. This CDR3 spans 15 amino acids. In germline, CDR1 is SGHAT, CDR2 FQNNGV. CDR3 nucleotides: TGTGCCAGCAGCTTGACAGGTCGCCGCACAGATACGCAGTATTTT. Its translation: CASSLTGRRTDTQYF.

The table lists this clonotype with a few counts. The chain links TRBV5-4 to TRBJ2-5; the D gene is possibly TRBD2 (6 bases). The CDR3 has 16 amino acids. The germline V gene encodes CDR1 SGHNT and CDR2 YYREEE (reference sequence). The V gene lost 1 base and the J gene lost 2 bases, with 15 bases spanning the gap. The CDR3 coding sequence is TGTGCCAGCAGCTTGTTCCAGGGAGGATGGCAAGAGACCCAGTACTTC. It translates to CASSLFQGGWQETQYF. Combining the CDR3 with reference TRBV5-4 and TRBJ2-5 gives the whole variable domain ETGVTQSPTHLIKTRGQQVTLRCSSQSGHNTVSWYQQALGQGPQFIFQYYREEENGRGNFPPRFSGLQFPNYSSELNVNALELDDSALYLCASSLFQGGWQETQYFGPGTRLLVL.

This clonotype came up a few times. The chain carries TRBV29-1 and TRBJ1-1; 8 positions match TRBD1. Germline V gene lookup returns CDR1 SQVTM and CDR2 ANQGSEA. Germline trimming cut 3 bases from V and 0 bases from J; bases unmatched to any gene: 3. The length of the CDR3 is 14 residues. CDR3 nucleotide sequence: TGCAGCGTTGACCCGACAGGGGTGAACACTGAAGCTTTCTTT. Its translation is CSVDPTGVNTEAFF.

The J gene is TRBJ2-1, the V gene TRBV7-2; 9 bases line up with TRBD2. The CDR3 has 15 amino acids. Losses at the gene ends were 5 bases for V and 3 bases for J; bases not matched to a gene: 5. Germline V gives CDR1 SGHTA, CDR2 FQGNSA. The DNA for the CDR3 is TGTGCCAGCAGCACCTTAGCGGGGGTCTACAATGAGCAGTTCTTC. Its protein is CASSTLAGVYNEQFF.

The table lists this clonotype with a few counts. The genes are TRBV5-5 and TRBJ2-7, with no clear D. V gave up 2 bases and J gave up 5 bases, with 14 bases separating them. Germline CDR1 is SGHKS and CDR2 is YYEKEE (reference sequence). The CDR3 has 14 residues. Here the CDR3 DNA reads TGTGCCAGCAGCTTCGGGCCATCCCCCAACGAGCAGTACTTC. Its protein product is CASSFGPSPNEQYF.

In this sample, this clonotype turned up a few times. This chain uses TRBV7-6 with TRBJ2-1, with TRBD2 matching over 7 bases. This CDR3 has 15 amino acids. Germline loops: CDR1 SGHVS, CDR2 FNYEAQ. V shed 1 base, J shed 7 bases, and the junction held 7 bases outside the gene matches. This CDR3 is CASSLDWTRVNEQFF. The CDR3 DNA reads TGTGCCAGCAGCTTAGATTGGACTAGGGTAAATGAGCAGTTCTTC. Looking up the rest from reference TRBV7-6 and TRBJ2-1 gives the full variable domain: GAGVSQSPRYKVTKRGQDVALRCDPISGHVSLYWYRQALGQGPEFLTYFNYEAQQDKSGLPNDRFSAERPEGSISTLTIQRTEQRDSAMYRCASSLDWTRVNEQFFGPGTRLTVL.

CDR3 nucleotide sequence: TGTGCCAGCAGCTTGAATTGGATCGTGGGCGAGCAGTACGTC. Its protein product is CASSLNWIVGEQYV. The chain joins TRBV5-5 to TRBJ2-7; D is unclear. Trimming left V 1 base short and J 6 bases short, with 14 bases between. CDR3 length: 14 residues. The germline V gene encodes CDR1 SGHKS and CDR2 YYEKEE (reference sequence).

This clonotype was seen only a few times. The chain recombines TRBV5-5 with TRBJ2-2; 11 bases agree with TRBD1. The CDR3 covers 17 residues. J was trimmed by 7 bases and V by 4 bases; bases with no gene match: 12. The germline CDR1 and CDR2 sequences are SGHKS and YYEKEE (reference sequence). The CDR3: CASSHFVGQGAFGELFF. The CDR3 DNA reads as TGTGCCAGCAGCCATTTCGTCGGACAGGGGGCGTTCGGGGAGCTGTTTTTT.

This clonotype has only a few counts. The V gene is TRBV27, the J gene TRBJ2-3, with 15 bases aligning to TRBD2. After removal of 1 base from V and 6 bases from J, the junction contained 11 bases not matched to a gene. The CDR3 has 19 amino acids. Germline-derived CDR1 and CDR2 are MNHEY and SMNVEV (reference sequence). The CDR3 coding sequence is TGTGCCAGCAGTTTATTCCCCCCGGGGACTAGCGGGGGGCGGGATACGCAGTATTTT. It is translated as CASSLFPPGTSGGRDTQYF.

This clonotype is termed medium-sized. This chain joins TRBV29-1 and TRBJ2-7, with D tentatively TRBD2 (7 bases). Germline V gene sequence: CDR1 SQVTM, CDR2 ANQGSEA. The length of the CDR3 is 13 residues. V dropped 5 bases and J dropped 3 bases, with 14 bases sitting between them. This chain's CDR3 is CSVSGGPRYEQYF. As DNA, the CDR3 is TGCAGCGTTTCGGGGGGCCCTCGCTACGAGCAGTACTTC.

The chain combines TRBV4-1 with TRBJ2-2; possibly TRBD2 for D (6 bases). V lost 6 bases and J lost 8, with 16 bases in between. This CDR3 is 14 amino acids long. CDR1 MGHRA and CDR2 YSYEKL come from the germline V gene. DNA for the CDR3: TGCGCCAGCAGAAACCTTGCGGGGCCTGGGGAGCTGTTTTTT. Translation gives CASRNLAGPGELFF.

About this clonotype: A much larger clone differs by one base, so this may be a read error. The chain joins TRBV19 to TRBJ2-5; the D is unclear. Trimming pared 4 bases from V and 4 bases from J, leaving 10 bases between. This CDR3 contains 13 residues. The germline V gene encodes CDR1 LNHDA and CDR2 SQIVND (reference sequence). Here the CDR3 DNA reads TGTGCCAGTAGTACGCAGTGGGGAGAGACCCAGTACTTC. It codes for CASSTQWGETQYF.

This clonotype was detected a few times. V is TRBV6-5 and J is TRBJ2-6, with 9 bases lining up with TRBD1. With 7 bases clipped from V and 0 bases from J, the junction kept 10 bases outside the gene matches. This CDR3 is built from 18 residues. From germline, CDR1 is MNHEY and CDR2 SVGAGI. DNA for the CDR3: TGTGCCAGCACCCTACGCGGGACAGGGTACTCTGGGGCCAACGTCCTGACTTTC. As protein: CASTLRGTGYSGANVLTF.

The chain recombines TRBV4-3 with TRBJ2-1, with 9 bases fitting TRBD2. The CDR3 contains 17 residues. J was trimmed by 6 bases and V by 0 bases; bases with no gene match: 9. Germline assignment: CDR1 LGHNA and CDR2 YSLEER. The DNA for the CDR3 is TGCGCCAGCAGCCAAGATTTTGGGACTAGCTCTCGCAATGAGCAGTTCTTC. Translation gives CASSQDFGTSSRNEQFF.

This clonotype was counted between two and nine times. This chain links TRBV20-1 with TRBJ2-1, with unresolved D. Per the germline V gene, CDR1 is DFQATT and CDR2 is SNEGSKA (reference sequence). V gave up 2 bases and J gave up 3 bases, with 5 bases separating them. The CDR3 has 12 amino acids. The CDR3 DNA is TGCAGTGCTAGACCCCTCTACAATGAGCAGTTCTTC. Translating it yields CSARPLYNEQFF.

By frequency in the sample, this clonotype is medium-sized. This chain's CDR3 is CSTSGSRVGEQFF. CDR3 DNA: TGCAGCACTAGCGGGAGCCGCGTTGGTGAGCAGTTCTTC. The chain is built from TRBV29-1 and TRBJ2-1; 11 bases match TRBD2. J was trimmed by 9 bases and V by 8 bases; bases with no gene match: 9. CDR1 SQVTM and CDR2 ANQGSEA come from the germline V gene. There are 13 residues in the CDR3.

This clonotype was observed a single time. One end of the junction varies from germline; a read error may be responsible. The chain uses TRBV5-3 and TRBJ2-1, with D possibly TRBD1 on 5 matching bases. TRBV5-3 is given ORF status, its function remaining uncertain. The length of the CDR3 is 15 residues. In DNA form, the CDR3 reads TGTGCCAGCAGCTTCACAGGCGGCTCCTACAATGAGCAGTTCTTC. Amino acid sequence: CASSFTGGSYNEQFF.

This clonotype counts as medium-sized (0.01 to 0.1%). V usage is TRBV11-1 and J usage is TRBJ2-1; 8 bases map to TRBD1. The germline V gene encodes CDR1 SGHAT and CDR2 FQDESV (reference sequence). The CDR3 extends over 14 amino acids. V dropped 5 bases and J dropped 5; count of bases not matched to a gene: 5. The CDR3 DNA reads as TGTGCCAGCAGCCGGGACAGGAGCAACAATGAGCAGTTCTTC. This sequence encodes CASSRDRSNNEQFF.

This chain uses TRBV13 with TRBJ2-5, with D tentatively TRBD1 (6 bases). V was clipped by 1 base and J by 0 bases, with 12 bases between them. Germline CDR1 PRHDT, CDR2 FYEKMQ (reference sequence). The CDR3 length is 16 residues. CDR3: CASSLVRGQYQETQYF. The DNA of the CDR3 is TGTGCCAGCAGCTTAGTCAGGGGCCAATACCAAGAGACCCAGTACTTC.